The clone carrying this TCR beta chain was seen a few times. TCRdb reprocessed the 5' RACE reads via MiXCR and lists one record per CDR3 protein. The profile covers about 1.7 million distinct CDR3 sequences, with around a third appearing a single time and approximately 0.25% taken by the ten largest. These data belong to a study of identical twins. Trimming cost V 7 bases and J 3 bases, with 19 bases left between them. The CDR3 is 14 amino acids. CDR1 and CDR2 (germline): SQVTM, ANQGSEA. V gene TRBV29-1 combines with J gene TRBJ2-7; the D call may be TRBD1 or TRBD2 (6 bases each). The sequencing input was cord blood. This clonotype was sampled from a newborn girl in good health. CDR3 coding DNA: TGCAGCGCAGAGGGGGGCGGACAGAACTACGAGCAGTACTTC. Translation: CSAEGGGQNYEQYF.